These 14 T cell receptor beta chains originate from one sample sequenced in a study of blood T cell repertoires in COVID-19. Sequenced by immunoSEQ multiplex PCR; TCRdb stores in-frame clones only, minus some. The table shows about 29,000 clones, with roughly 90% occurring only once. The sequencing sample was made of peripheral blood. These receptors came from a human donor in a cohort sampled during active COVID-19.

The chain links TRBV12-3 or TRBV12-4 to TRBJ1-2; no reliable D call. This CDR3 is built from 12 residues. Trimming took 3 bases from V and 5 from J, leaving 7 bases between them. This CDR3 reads CASSFRGYGYTF. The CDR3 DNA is TGTGCCAGCAGTTTTCGAGGGTATGGCTACACCTTC.

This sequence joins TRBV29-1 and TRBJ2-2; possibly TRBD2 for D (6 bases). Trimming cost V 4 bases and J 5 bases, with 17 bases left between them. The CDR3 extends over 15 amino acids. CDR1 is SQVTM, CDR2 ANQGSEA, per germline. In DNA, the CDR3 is TGCAGCGTTGTAGGCGGGCCCGGGAGAACCGGGGAGCTGTTTTTT. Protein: CSVVGGPGRTGELFF.

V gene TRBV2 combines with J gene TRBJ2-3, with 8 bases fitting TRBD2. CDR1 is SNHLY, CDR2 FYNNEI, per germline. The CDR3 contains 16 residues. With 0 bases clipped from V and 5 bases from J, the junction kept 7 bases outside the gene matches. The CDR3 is CASSEALRGGRDTQYF. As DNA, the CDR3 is TGTGCCAGCAGTGAAGCGCTTCGGGGGGGCAGAGATACGCAGTATTTT.

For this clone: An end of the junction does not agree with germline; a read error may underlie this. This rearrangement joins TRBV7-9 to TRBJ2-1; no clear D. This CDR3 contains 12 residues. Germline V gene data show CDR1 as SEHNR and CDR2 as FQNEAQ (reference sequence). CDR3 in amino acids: CASSLNYDEQFF. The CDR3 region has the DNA TGTGCCAGCAGCCTCAACTACGATGAGCAGTTCTTC.

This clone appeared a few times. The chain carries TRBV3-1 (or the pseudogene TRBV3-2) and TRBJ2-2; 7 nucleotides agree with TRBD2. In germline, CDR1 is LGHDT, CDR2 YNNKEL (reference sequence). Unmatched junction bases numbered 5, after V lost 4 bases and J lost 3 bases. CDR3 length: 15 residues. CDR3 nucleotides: TGTGCCAGCAGCCTGGGACTACGGGACACCGGGGAGCTGTTTTTT. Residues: CASSLGLRDTGELFF.

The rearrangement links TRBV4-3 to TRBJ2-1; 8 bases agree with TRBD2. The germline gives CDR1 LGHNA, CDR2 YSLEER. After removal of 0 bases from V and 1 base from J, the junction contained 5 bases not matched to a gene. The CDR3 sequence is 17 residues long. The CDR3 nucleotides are TGCGCCAGCAGCCAAGATGCGGGACTAGGATCCTACAATGAGCAGTTCTTC. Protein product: CASSQDAGLGSYNEQFF.

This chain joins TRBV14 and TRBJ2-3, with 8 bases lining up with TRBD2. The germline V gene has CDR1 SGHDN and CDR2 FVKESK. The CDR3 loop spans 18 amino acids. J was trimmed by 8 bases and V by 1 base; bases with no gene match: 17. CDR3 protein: CASSQVFSPGGGPGTQYF. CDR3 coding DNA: TGTGCCAGCAGCCAAGTTTTTTCCCCGGGGGGGGGCCCGGGTACGCAGTATTTT.

CDR3 coding DNA: TGCGCCAGCAGCTCACAGGGGGGGTACACTGAAGCTTTCTTT. Protein: CASSSQGGYTEAFF. This chain joins TRBV4-1 and TRBJ1-1; 8 positions agree with TRBD1. With V trimmed by 5 bases and J by 3 bases, 5 bases remained unmatched. The CDR3 spans 14 residues. The germline gives CDR1 MGHRA, CDR2 YSYEKL.

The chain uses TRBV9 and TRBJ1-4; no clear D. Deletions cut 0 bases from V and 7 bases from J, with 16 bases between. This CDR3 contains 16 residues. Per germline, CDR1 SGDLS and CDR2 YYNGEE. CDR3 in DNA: TGTGCCAGCAGCGTAGCGGCGGATCACCTGGGTGAAAAACTGTTTTTT. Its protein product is CASSVAADHLGEKLFF.

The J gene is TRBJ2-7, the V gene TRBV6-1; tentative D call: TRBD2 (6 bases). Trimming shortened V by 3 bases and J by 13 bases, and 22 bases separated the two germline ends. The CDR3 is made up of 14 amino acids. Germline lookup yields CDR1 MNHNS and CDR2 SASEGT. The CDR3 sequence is CASSEPGFFGTPYF. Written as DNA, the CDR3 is TGTGCCAGCAGTGAGCCGGGCTTTTTCGGGACTCCATACTTC.

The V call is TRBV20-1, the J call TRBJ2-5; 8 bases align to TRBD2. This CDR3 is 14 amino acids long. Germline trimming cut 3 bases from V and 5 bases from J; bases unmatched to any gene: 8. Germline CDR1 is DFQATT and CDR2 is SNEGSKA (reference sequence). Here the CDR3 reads CSASVGGAGETQYF. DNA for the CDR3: TGCAGTGCTAGTGTCGGGGGGGCCGGTGAGACCCAGTACTTC.

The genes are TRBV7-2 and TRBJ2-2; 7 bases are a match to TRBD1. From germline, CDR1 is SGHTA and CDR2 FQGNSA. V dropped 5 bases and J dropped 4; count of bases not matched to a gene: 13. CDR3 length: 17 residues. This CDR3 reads CASSPLDRTFTTGELFF. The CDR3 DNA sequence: TGTGCCAGCAGCCCGTTGGACAGGACCTTCACCACCGGGGAGCTGTTTTTT.

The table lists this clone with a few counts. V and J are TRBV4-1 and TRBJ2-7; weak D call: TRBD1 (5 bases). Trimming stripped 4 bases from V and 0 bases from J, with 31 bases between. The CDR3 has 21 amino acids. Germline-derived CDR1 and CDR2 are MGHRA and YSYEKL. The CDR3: CASSLDRGSRGPTHSSYEQYF. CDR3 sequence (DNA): TGCGCCAGCAGCCTCGATAGGGGCTCCCGAGGACCAACCCATAGCTCCTACGAGCAGTACTTC.

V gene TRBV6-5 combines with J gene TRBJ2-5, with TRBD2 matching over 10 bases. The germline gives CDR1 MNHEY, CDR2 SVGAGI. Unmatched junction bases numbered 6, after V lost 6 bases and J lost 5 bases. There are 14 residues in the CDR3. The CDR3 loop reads CASRSGGAGETQYF. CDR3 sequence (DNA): TGTGCCAGCAGGAGCGGGGGGGCAGGGGAGACCCAGTACTTC.